This T cell receptor (beta chain) is drawn from a study of patients and donors after allogeneic stem cell transplantation. This clonotype has just a few counts. Germline CDR1 reads MNHNY; CDR2 reads SVGAGI (reference sequence). Trimming removed 4 bases at V and 2 bases at J, with 5 bases between. CDR3 length: 12 residues. TCRdb passed the RT-PCR reads through MiXCR, listing each CDR3 protein once. In the table there are 900,000 to 1,000,000 distinct CDR3 sequences, roughly 17% of which are singletons. Sequencing was done on a sample of blood, either unsorted or a sorted T cell fraction (not recorded which). This sequence originates from a human donor who was either an allogeneic HSCT recipient or a stem cell or donor lymphocyte infusion donor (not recorded which). It is not recorded whose cells these are; they may come from a transplant donor. The rearrangement uses TRBV6-6 and TRBJ1-1, with unresolved D. CDR3 in amino acids: CASSSINTEAFF. CDR3 DNA: TGTGCCAGCAGTTCGATTAACACTGAAGCTTTCTTT.